The 16 T cell receptor beta chains below were found in one sample sequenced in a study of identical twins. TCRdb fed the 5' RACE reads into MiXCR, producing one record per CDR3 protein. The sample lists around 450,000 distinct CDR3 sequences; approximately 15% were seen once. This same sample was also taken into another study, of yellow fever vaccine responses in identical twins.

Sequences were obtained from CD4+ T cells sorted from blood. These receptors came from a woman under 30 in good health.

V is TRBV10-1 and J is TRBJ2-2, with 9 bases aligning to TRBD2. The germline gives CDR1 WNHNN, CDR2 SYGVQD (reference sequence). This CDR3 is 15 amino acids long. V shed 8 bases and J 1 base; nucleotides not matched to a gene: 5. The CDR3 region is CASLCGGENTGELFF. The DNA of the CDR3 is TGCGCCAGCCTGTGCGGGGGGGAGAACACCGGGGAGCTGTTTTTT.

The chain couples TRBV5-1 to TRBJ1-6, with D hard to call. Per germline, CDR1 SGHRS and CDR2 YFSETQ. Trimming removed 4 bases at V and 2 bases at J, with 16 bases between. The CDR3 is 17 residues long. Here the CDR3 reads CASSQDPTAAYNSPLHF. The DNA of the CDR3 is TGCGCCAGCAGCCAAGACCCTACAGCGGCCTATAATTCACCCCTCCACTTT.

The chain links TRBV24-1 to TRBJ1-5, with 11 bases lining up with TRBD1. The CDR3 covers 15 residues. V gave up 3 bases and J gave up 6 bases; unmatched junction bases: 3. The V gene's germline CDR1 is KGHDR and CDR2 SFDVKD. Here the CDR3 reads CATSDRTGGSQPQHF. The CDR3 nucleotides are TGTGCCACCAGTGATCGGACAGGGGGCTCTCAGCCCCAGCATTTT.

This clonotype was recorded a few times. The rearrangement links TRBV3-1 to TRBJ1-1; D perhaps matches TRBD1 (5 bases). Germline V gene lookup returns CDR1 LGHDT and CDR2 YNNKEL (reference sequence). CDR3 length: 14 residues. The V gene lost 1 base and the J gene lost 3 bases, with 9 bases spanning the gap. CDR3 sequence reads: CASSQVWGDTEAFF. CDR3 coding DNA: TGTGCCAGCAGCCAAGTATGGGGGGACACTGAAGCTTTCTTT. Variable domain in full (rest from reference TRBV3-1 and TRBJ1-1): DTAVSQTPKYLVTQMGNDKSIKCEQNLGHDTMYWYKQDSKKFLKIMFSYNNKELIINETVPNRFSPKSPDKAHLNLHINSLELGDSAVYFCASSQVWGDTEAFFGQGTRLTVV.

Written as DNA, the CDR3 is TGTGCCCTCCGGGACGGAAACACTGAAGCTTTCTTT. As protein: CALRDGNTEAFF. The chain recombines TRBV28 with TRBJ1-1; D may be TRBD1 (5 bases). The CDR3 runs 12 residues. The ends were cut back, 11 bases at V and 2 bases at J, with 12 bases in the middle. The germline V gene has CDR1 MDHEN and CDR2 SYDVKM.

This clonotype was picked up a small number of times. The chain employs TRBV11-2 and TRBJ2-1; D is unclear. The CDR3 runs 13 residues. Germline values: CDR1 SGHAT, CDR2 FQNNGV. Trimming took off 0 bases at V and 7 bases at J, with 7 bases between the two ends. CDR3 residues: CASSLDKVNEQFF. Written as DNA, the CDR3 is TGTGCCAGCAGCTTAGATAAAGTGAATGAGCAGTTCTTC.

This clonotype has more than one count but fewer than ten. The V call is TRBV24-1, the J call TRBJ2-1; 8 bases map to TRBD1. The CDR3 sequence is 15 residues long. The germline V gene encodes CDR1 KGHDR and CDR2 SFDVKD. Unmatched junction bases numbered 7, after V lost 5 bases and J lost 5 bases. The CDR3 reads CATSGSGQGNNEQFF. In nucleotides, the CDR3 is TGTGCCACCAGTGGTTCCGGACAGGGAAACAATGAGCAGTTCTTC.

This clonotype was seen more than once but under ten times. The chain uses TRBV27 and TRBJ2-7; D gene uncertain. CDR3 length: 16 residues. In germline, CDR1 is MNHEY, CDR2 SMNVEV (reference sequence). V shed 3 bases and J shed 1 base, with 16 bases lying between them. The CDR3 coding sequence is TGTGCCAGCAGTTTGTTCGGCAGCCCTAAGTCCTACGAGCAGTACTTC. Protein product: CASSLFGSPKSYEQYF.

The chain recombines TRBV6-1 with TRBJ2-1, with D possibly being TRBD1 (5 bases). V gave up 8 bases and J gave up 8 bases, with 25 bases separating them. The CDR3 length is 16 residues. CDR1 is MNHNS, CDR2 SASEGT, per germline. As DNA, the CDR3 is TGTGCCAGCTGGTCCTATAGGGGATCCTATATTGATGAGCAGTTCTTC. Its translation is CASWSYRGSYIDEQFF.

This clonotype has a handful of counts. The V and J genes are TRBV19 and TRBJ2-2, with TRBD2 identical over 10 bases. Germline V lookup: CDR1 LNHDA, CDR2 SQIVND (reference sequence). The CDR3 is made up of 17 amino acids. Unmatched junction bases numbered 11, after V lost 7 bases and J lost 3 bases. CDR3 in DNA: TGTGCCAGTAAACCTAGCGGGAGTAAGCCGCACACCGGGGAGCTGTTTTTT. Amino acids: CASKPSGSKPHTGELFF.

This clonotype was observed a few times. This sequence joins TRBV4-2 and TRBJ2-3; D uncertain. Germline V lookup: CDR1 LGHNA, CDR2 YNFKEQ. Deletions cut 2 bases from V and 5 bases from J, with 8 bases between. This CDR3 is built from 13 residues. CDR3 residues: CASSQSDEDTQYF. DNA for the CDR3: TGTGCCAGCAGCCAATCCGACGAAGATACGCAGTATTTT.

This clonotype was picked up a small number of times. This chain connects TRBV7-9 to TRBJ2-1; D gene ambiguous. Germline assignment: CDR1 SEHNR and CDR2 FQNEAQ (reference sequence). This CDR3 has 17 residues. Deletions cut 4 bases from V and 0 bases from J, with 16 bases between. CDR3 amino acids: CASSSRVPKLSYNEQFF. The CDR3 coding sequence is TGTGCCAGCAGCTCCCGGGTCCCAAAACTCTCCTACAATGAGCAGTTCTTC.

Only a few counts were recorded for this clonotype. The rearrangement joins TRBV12-3 or TRBV12-4 to TRBJ2-5; the match to TRBD2 covers 16 bases. V was pared by 8 bases and J by 3 bases, with 9 bases of the junction left unmatched. The CDR3 loop spans 17 amino acids. The CDR3 loop is CASERGTSGRGEETQYF. The CDR3 DNA sequence: TGTGCCAGCGAGCGAGGGACTAGCGGGAGGGGTGAAGAGACCCAGTACTTC.

This sequence joins TRBV10-1 and TRBJ2-1; maybe TRBD1 (5 bases). The germline V and J ends were trimmed by 0 bases and 0 bases, with 21 bases remaining between them. Germline V gives CDR1 WNHNN, CDR2 SYGVQD (reference sequence). The CDR3 length is 20 residues. The chain's CDR3 is CASSESQGKTSLNSYNEQFF. The CDR3 DNA follows: TGCGCCAGCAGTGAGTCGCAGGGCAAAACCTCTCTCAACTCCTACAATGAGCAGTTCTTC.

This clonotype was recorded a few times. The chain uses TRBV20-1 and TRBJ2-1; no firm D call. The CDR3 sequence is 13 residues long. Germline V gene lookup returns CDR1 DFQATT and CDR2 SNEGSKA (reference sequence). Between the trimmed V and J ends, which lost 6 bases and 10 bases, there was a span of 19 bases. The CDR3 coding sequence is TGCAGTGCCACAGTGGGGTATTTCGGAGAGCAGTTCTTC. It is translated as CSATVGYFGEQFF.

The table lists this clonotype with a few counts. The V and J genes are TRBV4-2 and TRBJ2-7; D unclear. Germline lookup yields CDR1 LGHNA and CDR2 YNFKEQ. V was cut by 0 bases and J by 0 bases, with 12 bases left in between. CDR3 length: 16 residues. CDR3 loop: CASSQEARGPSYEQYF. The CDR3 DNA follows: TGTGCCAGCAGCCAAGAGGCAAGAGGCCCCTCCTACGAGCAGTACTTC.